Listed below are T cell receptor beta chains from one sample, sequenced in a study of blood T cell repertoires in COVID-19. TCRdb's copy holds only in-frame clones and misses some; the assay was immunoSEQ multiplex PCR. The sample carries tens of thousands of clones, roughly 84% recorded once. Material: peripheral blood. These receptors came from an older woman with acute or convalescent COVID-19. Each CDR3 is given with its conserved first and last residue. A D gene is named only where the DNA matches it firmly. Size is stated for part of the rows, as once, few or many counts, or as a class when the clone is expanded.

D: TRBD1; V: TRBV18; J: TRBJ1-4; size: NA; CDR3: CASSPGQGEKLFF; DNA: TGTGCCAGCTCACCAGGACAGGGAGAAAAACTGTTTTTT
D: TRBD2; V: TRBV7-7; J: TRBJ2-3; size: few; CDR3: CASSLGSGRSTDTQYF; DNA: TGTGCCAGCAGCTTAGGTAGCGGGAGAAGCACAGATACGCAGTATTTT
D: NA; V: TRBV19; J: TRBJ2-2; size: NA; CDR3: CATSQNPGANTGELFF; DNA: TGTGCCACCTCACAGAACCCGGGGGCGAACACCGGGGAGCTGTTTTTT
D: NA; V: TRBV24-1; J: TRBJ2-2; size: NA; CDR3: CATSGAGSNTGELFF; DNA: TGTGCCACCAGTGGGGCAGGCTCGAACACCGGGGAGCTGTTTTTT
D: TRBD1; V: TRBV5-5; J: TRBJ1-4; size: NA; CDR3: CASSAIPGQGMKLFF; DNA: TGTGCCAGCAGCGCAATACCGGGACAGGGGATGAAACTGTTTTTT
D: NA; V: TRBV11-2; J: TRBJ1-1; size: once; CDR3: CASSNYREGGAAEAFF; DNA: TGTGCCAGCAGCAACTATAGGGAGGGAGGGGCTGCTGAAGCTTTCTTT
D: TRBD2; V: TRBV2; J: TRBJ2-2; size: NA; CDR3: CASRTSGRGPNTGELFF; DNA: TGTGCCAGCAGGACTAGCGGGAGAGGACCTAACACCGGGGAGCTGTTTTTT
D: NA; V: TRBV6-4; J: TRBJ2-1; size: many; CDR3: CASSDSPAGINEQFF; DNA: TGTGCCAGCAGTGACTCCCCTGCGGGAATAAATGAGCAGTTCTTC
D: NA; V: TRBV29-1; J: TRBJ2-2; size: NA; CDR3: CSVGRTGRAGELFF; DNA: TGCAGCGTCGGAAGGACAGGGAGGGCCGGGGAGCTGTTTTTT
D: NA; V: TRBV3-1/TRBV3-2; J: TRBJ1-2; size: NA; CDR3: CASSHENRADGYTF; DNA: TGTGCCAGCAGCCACGAGAACAGGGCAGATGGCTACACCTTC
D: TRBD1; V: TRBV5-1; J: TRBJ1-5; size: NA; CDR3: CASSPRTGDNQPQHF; DNA: TGCGCCAGCAGTCCACGCACAGGGGACAATCAGCCCCAGCATTTT
D: NA; V: TRBV4-3; J: TRBJ1-2; size: NA; CDR3: CASSQHRTESFYGYTF; DNA: TGCGCCAGCAGCCAGCATAGGACAGAAAGCTTCTATGGCTACACCTTC
D: NA; V: TRBV21-1; J: TRBJ1-6; size: NA; CDR3: CASSKLRRSTLFNSPLHF; DNA: TGTGCCAGCAGCAAATTACGGAGGTCGACTCTCTTTAATTCACCCCTCCACTTT
D: TRBD1; V: TRBV5-1; J: TRBJ1-2; size: NA; CDR3: CASTIGPGQGHYGYTF; DNA: TGCGCCAGCACTATCGGCCCCGGACAGGGACACTATGGCTACACCTTC
D: TRBD1; V: TRBV19; J: TRBJ1-5; size: few; CDR3: CASNPTGTFQPQHF; DNA: TGTGCCAGCAACCCGACAGGGACGTTTCAGCCCCAGCATTTT
D: NA; V: TRBV19; J: TRBJ2-5; size: NA; CDR3: CASSIGGETQYF; DNA: TGTGCCAGTAGTATAGGAGGAGAGACCCAGTACTTC
D: TRBD2; V: TRBV4-3; J: TRBJ2-1; size: NA; CDR3: CASSQEASGSWNEQFF; DNA: TGCGCCAGCAGCCAAGAGGCTAGCGGGAGCTGGAATGAGCAGTTCTTC
D: NA; V: TRBV3-1/TRBV3-2; J: TRBJ1-5; size: NA; CDR3: CASSHGGNQPQHF; DNA: TGTGCCAGCAGCCACGGTGGCAATCAGCCCCAGCATTTT
D: TRBD1; V: TRBV7-9; J: TRBJ1-4; size: NA; CDR3: CASSLVVGQDATNEKLFF; DNA: TGTGCCAGCAGCTTAGTCGTGGGACAGGACGCAACTAATGAAAAACTGTTTTTT
D: TRBD1; V: TRBV7-2; J: TRBJ1-2; size: NA; CDR3: CASRRGLYGYTF; DNA: TGTGCCAGCAGGAGGGGGCTCTATGGCTACACCTTC
D: TRBD2; V: TRBV2; J: TRBJ2-3; size: NA; CDR3: CASSEGLASDTQYF; DNA: TGTGCCAGCAGTGAGGGACTAGCATCAGATACGCAGTATTTT
D: NA; V: TRBV19; J: TRBJ2-5; size: NA; CDR3: CASSMFGGQETQYF; DNA: TGTGCCAGTAGTATGTTCGGCGGACAAGAGACCCAGTACTTC
D: TRBD2; V: TRBV4-3; J: TRBJ2-1; size: NA; CDR3: CASSREAGVTYNEQFF; DNA: TGCGCCAGCAGTCGGGAAGCGGGAGTCACCTACAATGAGCAGTTCTTC
D: NA; V: TRBV5-5; J: TRBJ1-4; size: once; CDR3: CASSPRDTGMEKLFF; DNA: TGTGCCAGCAGCCCCCGGGACACGGGAATGGAAAAACTGTTTTTT
D: NA; V: TRBV4-1; J: TRBJ2-1; size: NA; CDR3: CASSQVLSPHNEQFF; DNA: TGCGCCAGCAGCCAAGTCCTGAGCCCCCACAATGAGCAGTTCTTC
D: NA; V: TRBV19; J: TRBJ1-1; size: NA; CDR3: CASGRGADTEAFF; DNA: TGTGCCAGTGGCAGGGGTGCGGACACTGAAGCTTTCTTT
D: TRBD1; V: TRBV5-6; J: TRBJ2-1; size: NA; CDR3: CASGLVGTGEFYNEQFF; DNA: TGTGCCAGCGGCTTAGTCGGTACAGGGGAATTCTACAATGAGCAGTTCTTC
D: NA; V: TRBV16; J: TRBJ1-1; size: few; CDR3: CASSHRGPQYTEAFF; DNA: TGTGCCAGCAGCCACCGGGGTCCGCAGTACACTGAAGCTTTCTTT
D: TRBD1; V: TRBV5-1; J: TRBJ1-2; size: NA; CDR3: CASSLDRGSNYGYTF; DNA: TGCGCCAGCAGCTTGGACAGGGGTTCCAACTATGGCTACACCTTC
D: NA; V: TRBV19; J: TRBJ2-2; size: NA; CDR3: CASRDTNTGELFF; DNA: TGTGCCAGTCGGGACACCAACACCGGGGAGCTGTTTTTT
D: NA; V: TRBV3-1/TRBV3-2; J: TRBJ1-4; size: NA; CDR3: CASSQVGGFREKLFF; DNA: TGTGCCAGCAGCCAAGTGGGGGGGTTTCGGGAAAAACTGTTTTTT
D: TRBD2; V: TRBV7-2; J: TRBJ2-2; size: NA; CDR3: CASSRGLAGIGAGELFF; DNA: TGTGCCAGCAGCCGGGGACTAGCGGGAATCGGCGCCGGGGAGCTGTTTTTT
D: TRBD1; V: TRBV11-3; J: TRBJ1-1; size: NA; CDR3: CASSLGGQGEAFF; DNA: TGTGCCAGCAGCTTAGGTGGACAGGGTGAAGCTTTCTTT
D: NA; V: TRBV11-3; J: TRBJ2-6; size: NA; CDR3: CASSYWARGSGANVLTF; DNA: TGTGCCAGCAGCTATTGGGCCAGGGGCTCTGGGGCCAACGTCCTGACTTTC
D: TRBD2; V: TRBV28; J: TRBJ2-1; size: NA; CDR3: CASSFTSGGANEQFF; DNA: TGTGCCAGCAGCTTCACTAGCGGGGGGGCCAATGAGCAGTTCTTC
D: NA; V: TRBV14; J: TRBJ2-2; size: few; CDR3: CASSQWQNTGELFF; DNA: TGTGCCAGCAGCCAATGGCAGAACACCGGGGAGCTGTTTTTT
D: NA; V: TRBV19; J: TRBJ1-2; size: NA; CDR3: CASSIRGSNYGYTF; DNA: TGTGCCAGTAGTATAAGGGGGAGTAACTATGGCTACACCTTC
D: TRBD2; V: TRBV24-1; J: TRBJ2-2; size: NA; CDR3: CATSDFSGALGTGELFF; DNA: TGTGCCACCAGTGATTTCAGCGGGGCGCTGGGCACCGGGGAGCTGTTTTTT
D: NA; V: TRBV15; J: TRBJ2-1; size: NA; CDR3: CAILDSKLANEQFF; DNA: TGTGCCATTCTGGACTCCAAGCTGGCGAATGAGCAGTTCTTC
D: TRBD2; V: TRBV7-8; J: TRBJ2-1; size: NA; CDR3: CASSLTSGRLHEQFF; DNA: TGTGCCAGCAGCTTAACTAGCGGGAGGCTACATGAGCAGTTCTTC